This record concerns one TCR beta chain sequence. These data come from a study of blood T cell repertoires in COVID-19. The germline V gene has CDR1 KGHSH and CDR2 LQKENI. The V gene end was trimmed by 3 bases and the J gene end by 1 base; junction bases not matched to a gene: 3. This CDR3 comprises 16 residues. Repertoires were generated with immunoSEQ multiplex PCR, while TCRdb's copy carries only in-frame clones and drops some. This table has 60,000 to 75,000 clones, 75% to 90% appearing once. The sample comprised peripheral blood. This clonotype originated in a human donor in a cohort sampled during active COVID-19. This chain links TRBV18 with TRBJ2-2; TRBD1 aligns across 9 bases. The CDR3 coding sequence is TGTGCCAGCTCACCGGGGGACAGGGTGAACACCGGGGAGCTGTTTTTT. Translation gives CASSPGDRVNTGELFF.